The 17 T cell receptor beta chains below all came from one sample that was sequenced in a study. MiXCR, run by TCRdb on the 5' RACE reads, gives a single entry per CDR3 protein. The table includes tens of thousands of distinct CDR3 sequences, roughly 26% detected once. Source material: naive CD4+ T cells sorted from a lymph node. Subset here: naive CD4+ T cells, CD4+CD45RA+CD25-. Every receptor here comes from a female donor with breast cancer.

The rearrangement uses TRBV27 and TRBJ2-6, with unresolved D. Per the germline V gene, CDR1 is MNHEY and CDR2 is SMNVEV (reference sequence). Trimming removed 5 bases from V and 0 bases from J, with 17 bases in between. CDR3 length equals 18 residues. The CDR3 here is CASSSPSASGSGANVLTF. In DNA, the CDR3 is TGTGCCAGCAGTAGCCCCTCGGCGAGTGGCTCTGGGGCCAACGTCCTGACTTTC.

This chain connects TRBV7-2 to TRBJ2-5; D gene ambiguous. CDR1 is SGHTA, CDR2 FQGNSA, per germline. This CDR3 region has 11 residues. V lost 4 bases, J lost 4 bases, and 4 bases lay in between. In nucleotides, the CDR3 is TGTGCCAGCAGCTCCATAGAGACCCAGTACTTC. As protein: CASSSIETQYF.

The chain couples TRBV3-1 to TRBJ2-7; 7 positions agree with TRBD2. Per the germline V gene, CDR1 is LGHDT and CDR2 is YNNKEL (reference sequence). V gave up 5 bases and J gave up 1 base; unmatched junction bases: 8. The CDR3 spans 15 residues. This CDR3 is CASSWTRLYSYEQYF. DNA for the CDR3: TGTGCCAGCAGCTGGACTAGACTATATTCCTACGAGCAGTACTTC.

This clonotype was detected ten times or more. The gene calls are TRBV6-1 and TRBJ2-7; tentative D call: TRBD2 (6 bases). V was clipped by 6 bases and J by 9 bases, with 21 bases between them. This CDR3 comprises 14 residues. The germline V gene has CDR1 MNHNS and CDR2 SASEGT. CDR3 coding DNA: TGTGCCAGCAGCCGGGGGAACGACGTTGGCGGGCAGTACTTC. Translating gives CASSRGNDVGGQYF.

This clonotype was observed a handful of times. The chain couples TRBV9 to TRBJ2-7; D remains unclear. The ends were cut back, 0 bases at V and 5 bases at J, with 9 bases in the middle. Germline CDR1 is SGDLS and CDR2 is YYNGEE. The CDR3 runs 13 residues. The CDR3 loop is CASSVGITDEQYF. CDR3 DNA sequence: TGTGCCAGCAGCGTAGGGATTACAGACGAGCAGTACTTC.

J is TRBJ2-2 and V is TRBV20-1; D not resolved. Germline V lookup: CDR1 DFQATT, CDR2 SNEGSKA (reference sequence). This CDR3 spans 14 amino acids. Trimming stripped 1 base from V and 4 bases from J, with 10 bases between. The CDR3 sequence is CSARGLGITGELFF. The DNA for the CDR3 is TGCAGTGCTAGAGGGTTAGGGATCACCGGGGAGCTGTTTTTT.

This clonotype was observed many times. The chain is built from TRBV7-3 and TRBJ1-6; maybe TRBD1 (6 bases). V was cut by 4 bases and J by 0 bases, with 10 bases left in between. Germline values: CDR1 SGHTA, CDR2 FQGTGA. There are 16 residues in the CDR3. The CDR3: CASSYQGNSYNSPLHF. The CDR3 DNA reads TGTGCCAGCAGCTATCAGGGGAACTCCTATAATTCACCCCTCCACTTT. Full variable domain (missing parts from reference TRBV7-3 and TRBJ1-6): GAGVSQTPSNKVTEKGKYVELRCDPISGHTALYWYRQSLGQGPEFLIYFQGTGAADDSGLPNDRFFAVRPEGSVSTLKIQRTERGDSAVYLCASSYQGNSYNSPLHFGNGTRLTVT.

This chain links TRBV5-1 with TRBJ2-7, with 7 positions matching TRBD2. The J segment lost 2 bases and the V segment lost 4 bases, leaving 9 bases of the junction unmatched. Germline values: CDR1 SGHRS, CDR2 YFSETQ. CDR3 length: 15 amino acids. The CDR3 sequence: CASSDPGTTTYEQYF. CDR3 coding DNA: TGCGCCAGCAGCGACCCCGGGACTACCACCTACGAGCAGTACTTC.

This clonotype was found many times. The chain is built from TRBV7-3 and TRBJ2-7; a possible D gene is TRBD1 (6 bases). V lost 5 bases and J lost 0, with 14 bases in between. CDR3 length: 15 residues. The germline gives CDR1 SGHTA, CDR2 FQGTGA. CDR3 DNA: TGTGCCAGCAGCCAGACTCCGGGACACTCCTACGAGCAGTACTTC. It codes for CASSQTPGHSYEQYF. Filled out from reference TRBV7-3 and TRBJ2-7, the complete variable domain reads GAGVSQTPSNKVTEKGKYVELRCDPISGHTALYWYRQSLGQGPEFLIYFQGTGAADDSGLPNDRFFAVRPEGSVSTLKIQRTERGDSAVYLCASSQTPGHSYEQYFGPGTRLTVT.

Concerning this clonotype: A read error may be the cause here, since a much bigger clone is one base away. The chain combines TRBV4-2 with TRBJ1-5, with TRBD1 matching 7 bases. Germline CDR1 LGHNA, CDR2 YNFKEQ. V was pared by 0 bases and J by 0 bases, with 8 bases of the junction left unmatched. The CDR3 is 18 residues long. The chain's CDR3 is CASSQDRGGTGSNQPQHF. CDR3 nucleotide sequence: TGTGCCAGCAGCCAAGATCGAGGGGGCACCGGTAGCAATCAGCCCCAGCATTTT.

Turning to this clonotype: The final CDR3 position lacks the conserved phenylalanine or tryptophan, pointing to a likely read error. V and J are TRBV12-3 or TRBV12-4 and TRBJ2-3, with D perhaps TRBD2 (6 bases). V dropped 4 bases and J dropped 0 bases, with 11 bases sitting between them. The CDR3 contains 15 residues. CDR3 in amino acids: CASSSRTTSTDTQYL. The CDR3 DNA reads as TGTGCCAGCAGTTCACGGACTACTAGCACAGATACGCAGTATCTT.

The chain employs TRBV12-3 or TRBV12-4 and TRBJ1-3, with 7 positions matching TRBD1. V was pared by 10 bases and J by 4 bases, with 10 bases of the junction left unmatched. The CDR3 loop spans 14 amino acids. The CDR3 nucleotides read TGTGCCAACTCAAACCCGGACAGGGGAAACACCATATATTTT. The encoded protein is CANSNPDRGNTIYF.

This clonotype was counted between two and nine times. A much bigger clone sits one base away, suggesting this may be a read error. The CDR3 reads CAGSAGDTDKETQYF. Written as DNA, the CDR3 is TGTGCCGGCAGCGCCGGGGACACCGATAAGGAGACCCAGTACTTC. The gene calls are TRBV9 and TRBJ2-5, with a tentative D call TRBD1 (6 bases). This CDR3 contains 15 residues. Germline V gives CDR1 SGDLS, CDR2 YYNGEE.

This clonotype appeared many times. The V call is TRBV12-3 or TRBV12-4, the J call TRBJ2-7; 14 positions match TRBD2. This CDR3 comprises 16 residues. The J segment lost 3 bases and the V segment lost 4 bases, leaving 5 bases of the junction unmatched. The CDR3 nucleotides read TGTGCCAGCAGTTCACCCGGGACTAGCGGGGGCTACGAGCAGTACTTC. This codes for CASSSPGTSGGYEQYF.

This clonotype was seen more than once but under ten times. The chain recombines TRBV7-9 with TRBJ1-2; D is unresolved. This CDR3 is built from 14 residues. Trimming pared 5 bases from V and 4 bases from J, leaving 14 bases between. From germline, CDR1 is SEHNR and CDR2 FQNEAQ (reference sequence). CDR3 DNA: TGTGCCAGCAGCCCAACCGACATGCCCTATGGCTACACCTTC. This translates into CASSPTDMPYGYTF. The complete variable domain, with remaining parts taken from reference TRBV7-9 and TRBJ1-2, reads DTGVSQNPRHKITKRGQNVTFRCDPISEHNRLYWYRQTLGQGPEFLTYFQNEAQLEKSRLLSDRFSAERPKGSFSTLEIQRTEQGDSAMYLCASSPTDMPYGYTFGSGTRLTVV.

The gene calls are TRBV4-1 and TRBJ2-3; the D gene could be TRBD1 or TRBD2 (6 bases each). This CDR3 spans 14 amino acids. CDR1 and CDR2 from the germline V gene are MGHRA and YSYEKL. V was clipped by 0 bases and J by 7 bases, with 11 bases between them. The CDR3 coding sequence is TGCGCCAGCAGCCAAGAAGGGGGGACATATACGCAGTATTTT. The encoded protein is CASSQEGGTYTQYF.

There are many counts of this clonotype. The chain uses TRBV15 and TRBJ2-1; unclear D gene. Germline V gene sequence: CDR1 LNHNV, CDR2 YYDKDF (reference sequence). The germline V and J ends were trimmed by 6 bases and 6 bases, with 15 bases remaining between them. The CDR3 covers 14 residues. The CDR3 reads CATRADVPANEQFF. CDR3 DNA: TGTGCCACCAGGGCTGACGTACCGGCCAATGAGCAGTTCTTC.